A single T cell receptor beta chain is shown here with its context. The specificity of this receptor is unknown. There are no base qualities to consult, and no much larger clone falls within one base. This sample is drawn from a study of identical twins (dated by TCRdb to the mid-2010s). A note on the overall study: The study deep-sequenced TCR alpha and beta repertoires from monozygotic twins, unrelated adults of various ages and cord blood to test whether fetal clonotypes persist. To rule out contamination, replicate twin experiments were performed at different times with different library preparation protocols. Broad study findings and their caveats: Because the same donors could not be followed over many years, the conclusions depended on cross-sectional statistical analysis. Out-of-frame TCR alpha sharing in monozygotic twins was systematically underestimated by recombination models, whereas sharing between unrelated individuals was in agreement with the recombination models. Compared with coincidental sharing between unrelated individuals, out-of-frame TCR alpha sequences shared between twins showed an excess of sequences with low generation probability. Abundant cord blood beta clonotypes had fewer insertions, young adult naive repertoires showed a similar but weaker trend, and memory repertoires showed no such trend. The excess sharing between twins in beta out-of-frame sequences was weaker because fewer shared sequences reduced the signal-to-noise ratio. Invariant T cells such as MAIT and iNKT could partly confound zero-insertion analyses, though diverse VJ usage argued against this for most clonotypes.

The library relied on 5' RACE. Sequencing was performed on an Illumina HiSeq 2000. A universal primer binding site was introduced by template switching, and a unique molecular identifier was present in the final cDNA, enabling accurate counting of TCR cDNA molecules. First-strand cDNA for TCR alpha and beta chains was synthesized from specific primers in the conserved constant-segment region. Each cDNA library was double barcoded, with a SMART-Mk sample barcode plus Illumina barcodes, to control for contamination. TruSeq adapter sequences, together with Illumina sample barcodes, were added in two successive PCR steps. Sequencing of the TCR alpha and beta cDNA libraries was done on the Illumina HiSeq platform using custom primers. The study's own analysis went as follows. Raw reads were processed with MiGEC to extract unique molecular identifiers, and MiXCR was used to determine CDR3 positions. Recombination models were inferred per individual with the repgenHMM and IGoR tools using an EM algorithm. Shared clonotypes were analyzed with the tcR package in R, and sharing was normalized by the product of cloneset sizes. To study raw recombination without the effects of thymic and clonal selection, out-of-frame nonproductive sequences were analyzed. In-frame beta chains were kept once TCRdb had trimmed the public reads at Q25 with fastp and called clones with MiXCR. A single entry per CDR3 protein holds the most common genes and DNA from its merged rows. None of the V and J calls come from the authors' own analysis; TCRdb made them. Here the sample has around 1.7 million distinct CDR3 sequences; about 32% occur a single time. Jointly, the top ten make up around 0.3% of the sample.

Looking up the germline V gene yields CDR1 SGHAT and CDR2 FQNNGV. For this chain, trimming is 4 bases at the V end and 0 bases at the J end, and the number of junction bases without a gene match is 7. The CDR3 numbers 16 residues from cysteine through phenylalanine. CDR3 DNA only is kept here, 48 bases in frame from base 1. Every donor in the study was a healthy Caucasian. The chain is made from TRBV11-2 and TRBJ1-1; 8 junctional bases match TRBD1. The sample consisted of cord blood. This clonotype was obtained from a newborn girl in good health. CDR3 sequence: CASSSGQGHMNTEAFF. The bases read TGTGCCAGCAGCTCCGGACAGGGCCACATGAACACTGAAGCTTTCTTT.